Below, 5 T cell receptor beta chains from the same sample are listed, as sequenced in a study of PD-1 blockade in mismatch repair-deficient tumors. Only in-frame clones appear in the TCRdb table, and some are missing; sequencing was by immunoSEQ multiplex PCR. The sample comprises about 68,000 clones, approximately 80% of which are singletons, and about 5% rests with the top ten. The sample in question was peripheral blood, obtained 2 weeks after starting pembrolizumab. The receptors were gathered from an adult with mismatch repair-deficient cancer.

CDR3 nucleotide sequence: TGTGCCAGCAGCTATAACCCGGGGTATGAGCAGTTCTTC. This translates into CASSYNPGYEQFF. The J gene is TRBJ2-1, the V gene TRBV7-3; D is possibly TRBD2 (5 bases). CDR1 is SGHTA and CDR2 is FQGTGA in the germline V gene. V was cut by 4 bases and J by 8 bases, with 12 bases left in between. The CDR3 spans 13 residues.

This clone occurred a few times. As DNA, the CDR3 is TGTGCCAGCGGTGAGGACTTGGGGGGGAGTACCTACAATGAGCAGTTCTTC. This encodes CASGEDLGGSTYNEQFF. This chain uses TRBV9 with TRBJ2-1; 7 nucleotides match TRBD2. This CDR3 contains 17 residues. CDR1 and CDR2 from the germline V gene are SGDLS and YYNGEE. The V gene end was trimmed by 7 bases and the J gene end by 2 bases; junction bases not matched to a gene: 15.

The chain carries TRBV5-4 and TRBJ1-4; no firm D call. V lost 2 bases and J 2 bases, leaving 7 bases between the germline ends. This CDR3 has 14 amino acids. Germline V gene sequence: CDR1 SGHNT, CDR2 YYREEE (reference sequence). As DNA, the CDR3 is TGTGCCAGCAGCTTCCACCCGACTAATGAAAAACTGTTTTTT. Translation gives CASSFHPTNEKLFF.

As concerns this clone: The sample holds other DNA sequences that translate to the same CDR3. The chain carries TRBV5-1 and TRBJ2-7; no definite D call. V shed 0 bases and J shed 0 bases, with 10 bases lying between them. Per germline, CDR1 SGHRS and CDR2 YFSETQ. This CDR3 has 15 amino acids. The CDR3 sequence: CASSLGLGSSYEQYF. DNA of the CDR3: TGCGCCAGCAGCTTGGGACTGGGAAGCTCCTACGAGCAGTACTTC.

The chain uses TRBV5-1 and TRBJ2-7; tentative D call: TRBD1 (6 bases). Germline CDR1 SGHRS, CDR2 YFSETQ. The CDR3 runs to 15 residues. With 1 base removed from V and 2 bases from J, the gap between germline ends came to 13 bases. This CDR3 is CASSLLQGRTYEQYF. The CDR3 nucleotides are TGCGCCAGCAGCTTGTTACAGGGTAGGACCTACGAGCAGTACTTC.